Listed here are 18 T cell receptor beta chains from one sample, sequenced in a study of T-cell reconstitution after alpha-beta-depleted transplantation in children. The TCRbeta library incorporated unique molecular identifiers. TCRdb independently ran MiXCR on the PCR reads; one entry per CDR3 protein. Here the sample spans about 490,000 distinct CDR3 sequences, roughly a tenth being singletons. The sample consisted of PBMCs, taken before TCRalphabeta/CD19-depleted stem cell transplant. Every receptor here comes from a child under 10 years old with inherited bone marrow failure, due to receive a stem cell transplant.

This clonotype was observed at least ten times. CDR3 region: CAISGGLADSYEQYF. In nucleotides, the CDR3 is TGTGCCATCAGTGGGGGACTAGCGGATTCCTACGAGCAGTACTTC. The chain uses TRBV10-3 and TRBJ2-7; 11 bases fit TRBD2. Germline-derived CDR1 and CDR2 are ENHRY and SYGVKD. With 4 bases clipped from V and 1 base from J, the junction kept 3 bases outside the gene matches. The CDR3 has 15 amino acids.

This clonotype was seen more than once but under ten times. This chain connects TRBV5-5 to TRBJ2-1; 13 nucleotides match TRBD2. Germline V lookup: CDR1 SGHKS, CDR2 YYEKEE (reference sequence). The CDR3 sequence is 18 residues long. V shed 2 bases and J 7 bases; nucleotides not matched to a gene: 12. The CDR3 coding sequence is TGTGCCAGCAGCTTTCAACTAGCGGGAGGGCCTCCCTGGAATGAGCAGTTCTTC. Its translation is CASSFQLAGGPPWNEQFF.

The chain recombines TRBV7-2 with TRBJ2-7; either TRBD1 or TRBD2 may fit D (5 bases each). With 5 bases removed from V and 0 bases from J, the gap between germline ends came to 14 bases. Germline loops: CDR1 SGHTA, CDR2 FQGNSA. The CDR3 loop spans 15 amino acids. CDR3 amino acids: CASSRTWDVSYEQYF. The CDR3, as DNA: TGTGCCAGCAGCCGGACCTGGGACGTCTCCTACGAGCAGTACTTC.

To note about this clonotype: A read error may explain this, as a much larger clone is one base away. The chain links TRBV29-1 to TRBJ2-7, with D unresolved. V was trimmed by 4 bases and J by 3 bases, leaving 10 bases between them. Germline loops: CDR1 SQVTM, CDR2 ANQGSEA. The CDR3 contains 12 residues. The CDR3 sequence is CSVGTDGYEQYF. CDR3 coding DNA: TGCAGCGTTGGTACCGACGGCTACGAGCAGTACTTC.

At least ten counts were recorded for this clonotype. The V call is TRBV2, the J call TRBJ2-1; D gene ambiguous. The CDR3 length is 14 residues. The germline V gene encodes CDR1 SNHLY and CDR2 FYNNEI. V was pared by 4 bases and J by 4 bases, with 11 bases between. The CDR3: CASSVFGSYNEQFF. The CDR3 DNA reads TGTGCCAGCAGTGTGTTCGGGTCGTACAATGAGCAGTTCTTC. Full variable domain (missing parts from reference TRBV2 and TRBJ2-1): EPEVTQTPSHQVTQMGQEVILRCVPISNHLYFYWYRQILGQKVEFLVSFYNNEISEKSEIFDDQFSVERPDGSNFTLKIRSTKLEDSAMYFCASSVFGSYNEQFFGPGTRLTVL.

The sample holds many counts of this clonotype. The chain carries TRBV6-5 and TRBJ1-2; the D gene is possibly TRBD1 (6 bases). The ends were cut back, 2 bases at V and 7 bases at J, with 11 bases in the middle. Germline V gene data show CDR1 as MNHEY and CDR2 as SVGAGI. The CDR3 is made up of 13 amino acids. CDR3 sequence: CASSYGTKSGYTF. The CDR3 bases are TGTGCCAGCAGTTACGGGACAAAGAGTGGCTACACCTTC.

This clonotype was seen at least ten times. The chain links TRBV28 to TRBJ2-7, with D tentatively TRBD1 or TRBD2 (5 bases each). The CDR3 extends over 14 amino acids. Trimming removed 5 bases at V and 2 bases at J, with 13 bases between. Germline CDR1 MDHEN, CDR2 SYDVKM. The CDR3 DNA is TGTGCCAGCAGTCCAGTTGGGGGAGCCTACGAGCAGTACTTC. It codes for CASSPVGGAYEQYF.

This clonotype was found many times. CDR3 sequence: CSATLASGNYEQYF. The CDR3 DNA reads TGCAGTGCCACCCTGGCTAGCGGGAATTACGAGCAGTACTTC. The genes are TRBV20-1 and TRBJ2-7; 9 positions agree with TRBD2. This CDR3 has 14 residues. Unmatched junction bases numbered 10, after V lost 6 bases and J lost 4 bases. Germline CDR1 is DFQATT and CDR2 is SNEGSKA (reference sequence).

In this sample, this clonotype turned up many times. The CDR3 region has the DNA TGTGCCAGCAGCCCGAGGACTAGCGGGAGGTCCGGGGAGCTGTTTTTT. This sequence encodes CASSPRTSGRSGELFF. This chain connects TRBV7-7 to TRBJ2-2; 14 bases are a match to TRBD2. CDR3 length: 16 amino acids. The trim removed 5 bases at V and 6 bases at J, leaving 5 bases unmatched. Germline CDR1 reads SSHAT; CDR2 reads FNYEAQ (reference sequence). The full variable domain, with the rest looked up from reference TRBV7-7 and TRBJ2-2, is GAGVSQSPRYKVTKRGQDVTLRCDPISSHATLYWYQQALGQGPEFLTYFNYEAQPDKSGLPSDRFSAERPEGSISTLTIQRTEQRDSAMYRCASSPRTSGRSGELFFGEGSRLTVL.

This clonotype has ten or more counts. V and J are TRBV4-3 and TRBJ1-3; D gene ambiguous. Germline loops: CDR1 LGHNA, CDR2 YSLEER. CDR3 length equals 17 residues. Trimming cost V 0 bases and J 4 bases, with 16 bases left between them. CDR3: CASSQDSREVWGNTIYF. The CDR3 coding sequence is TGCGCCAGCAGCCAAGATTCCCGGGAGGTGTGGGGAAACACCATATATTTT.

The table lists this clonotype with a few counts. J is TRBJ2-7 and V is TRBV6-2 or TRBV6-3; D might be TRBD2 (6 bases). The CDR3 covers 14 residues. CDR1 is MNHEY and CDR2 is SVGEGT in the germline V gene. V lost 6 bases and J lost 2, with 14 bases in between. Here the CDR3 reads CASRYSGRPYEQYF. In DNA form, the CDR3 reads TGTGCCAGCAGATATAGCGGAAGACCCTACGAGCAGTACTTC.

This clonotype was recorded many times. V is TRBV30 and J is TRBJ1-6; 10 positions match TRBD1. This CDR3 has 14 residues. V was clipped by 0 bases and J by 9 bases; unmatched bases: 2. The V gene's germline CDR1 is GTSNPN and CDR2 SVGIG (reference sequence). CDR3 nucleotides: TGTGCCTGGAGTGTACGGGACAGGGGTTCACCCCTCCACTTT. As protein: CAWSVRDRGSPLHF.

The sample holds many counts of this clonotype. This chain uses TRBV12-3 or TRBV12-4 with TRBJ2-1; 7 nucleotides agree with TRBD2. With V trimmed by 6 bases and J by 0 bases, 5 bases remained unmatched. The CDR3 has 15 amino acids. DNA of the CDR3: TGTGCCAGCAGCGCTAGCGGAGGCTCCTACAATGAGCAGTTCTTC. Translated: CASSASGGSYNEQFF.

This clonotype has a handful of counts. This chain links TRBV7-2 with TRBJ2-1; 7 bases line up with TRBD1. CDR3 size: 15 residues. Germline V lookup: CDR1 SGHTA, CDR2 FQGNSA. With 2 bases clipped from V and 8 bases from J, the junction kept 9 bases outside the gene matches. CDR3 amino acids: CASSLNGQERHEQFF. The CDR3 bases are TGTGCCAGCAGCTTAAATGGACAGGAGCGTCATGAGCAGTTCTTC.

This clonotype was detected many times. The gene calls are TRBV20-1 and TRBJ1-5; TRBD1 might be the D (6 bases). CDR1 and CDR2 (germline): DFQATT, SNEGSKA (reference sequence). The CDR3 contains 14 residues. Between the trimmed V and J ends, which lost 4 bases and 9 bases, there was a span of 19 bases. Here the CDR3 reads CSAIRDITPGPQHF. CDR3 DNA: TGCAGTGCTATCCGGGACATCACCCCGGGGCCCCAGCATTTT.

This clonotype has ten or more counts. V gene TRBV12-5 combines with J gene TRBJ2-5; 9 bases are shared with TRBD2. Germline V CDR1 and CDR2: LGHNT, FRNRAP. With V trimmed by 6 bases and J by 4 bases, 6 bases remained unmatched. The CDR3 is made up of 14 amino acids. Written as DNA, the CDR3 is TGTGCTAGTGGCCCGGGGACTAGCAGAGAGACCCAGTACTTC. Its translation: CASGPGTSRETQYF.

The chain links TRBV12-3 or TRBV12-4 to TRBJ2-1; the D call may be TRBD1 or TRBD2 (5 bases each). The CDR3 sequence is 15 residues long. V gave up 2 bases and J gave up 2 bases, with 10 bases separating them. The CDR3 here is CASSLYGTPYNEQFF. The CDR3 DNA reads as TGTGCCAGCAGTTTATACGGGACCCCCTACAATGAGCAGTTCTTC.

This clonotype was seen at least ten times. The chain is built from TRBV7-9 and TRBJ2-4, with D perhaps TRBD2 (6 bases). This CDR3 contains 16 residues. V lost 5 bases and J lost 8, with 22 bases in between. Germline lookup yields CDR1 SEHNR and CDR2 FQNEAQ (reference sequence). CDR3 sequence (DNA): TGTGCCAGCAGCCCGGGACGGGGGTTGGGTCTGGACATTCAGTACTTC. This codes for CASSPGRGLGLDIQYF.